Following are 19 T cell receptor beta chains from one sample sequenced in a study of blood T cell repertoires in COVID-19. The table came from immunoSEQ multiplex PCR; TCRdb's copy has only in-frame clones and leaves some out. In the table there are around 250,000 clones, about four fifths of which are singletons. The specimen was peripheral blood. These receptors were collected from a woman between 18 and 30 years old with acute or convalescent COVID-19.

The CDR3 DNA follows: TGTGCCAGCAGTGGGGTCCAGGGCGGTGCGACCCAGCATTTT. It encodes CASSGVQGGATQHF. The V call is TRBV2, the J call TRBJ1-5; D is possibly TRBD1 (5 bases). The CDR3 covers 14 residues. Germline-derived CDR1 and CDR2 are SNHLY and FYNNEI. The V gene lost 4 bases and the J gene lost 11 bases, with 18 bases spanning the gap.

This clone has just one count. The CDR3 reads CASSPWLAGGQYNEQFF. CDR3 sequence (DNA): TGTGCCAGCAGCCCTTGGTTAGCGGGAGGGCAATACAATGAGCAGTTCTTC. This sequence joins TRBV5-5 and TRBJ2-1, with 11 bases aligning to TRBD2. The germline V gene has CDR1 SGHKS and CDR2 YYEKEE (reference sequence). V trimming: 4 bases; J trimming: 4 bases; junction bases outside the gene matches: 10. This CDR3 comprises 17 residues.

The chain combines TRBV6-2 or TRBV6-3 with TRBJ1-4; D not certain. This CDR3 has 13 amino acids. V shed 2 bases and J shed 7 bases, with 8 bases lying between them. Germline V gives CDR1 MNHEY, CDR2 SVGEGT. The CDR3 coding sequence is TGTGCCAGCAGTTACGGGCAGGCTGAAAAACTGTTTTTT. It is translated as CASSYGQAEKLFF.

This sequence joins TRBV7-8 and TRBJ1-1; D gene unclear. V gave up 2 bases and J gave up 1 base, with 14 bases separating them. The V gene's germline CDR1 is SGHVS and CDR2 FQNEAQ. This CDR3 is built from 16 residues. This CDR3 is CASSLTRGGPNTEAFF. The CDR3 bases are TGTGCCAGCAGCTTAACCCGGGGAGGGCCGAACACTGAAGCTTTCTTT.

With respect to this clone: Sequence at one end of the junction differs from germline and may be a read error. This sequence joins TRBV19 and TRBJ2-5; 11 nucleotides match TRBD2. The CDR3 loop spans 16 amino acids. Germline V gene sequence: CDR1 LNHDA, CDR2 SQIVND (reference sequence). CDR3 region: CASSRLAGGNQGTQYF. The CDR3, as DNA: TGTGCCAGTAGTAGGCTAGCGGGAGGTAACCAAGGGACCCAGTACTTC.

This chain links TRBV28 with TRBJ1-2; perhaps TRBD1 as D (6 bases). CDR1 and CDR2 (germline): MDHEN, SYDVKM. The CDR3 has 10 amino acids. Trimming cost V 8 bases and J 6 bases, with 7 bases left between them. CDR3 DNA: TGTGCCAGCTACAGGGATGGCTACACCTTC. The encoded protein is CASYRDGYTF.

This chain joins TRBV29-1 and TRBJ2-7, with 10 bases fitting TRBD2. Germline loops: CDR1 SQVTM, CDR2 ANQGSEA. This CDR3 is built from 13 residues. Trimming took 7 bases from V and 5 from J; bases not matched to a gene: 8. This chain's CDR3 is CSATGTSENEQYF. DNA for the CDR3: TGCAGCGCTACCGGGACTAGCGAAAACGAGCAGTACTTC.

Here the CDR3 DNA reads TGTGCCAGCAGTGCAACCGGGACTAGCGTCTACAATGAGCAGTTCTTC. This translates into CASSATGTSVYNEQFF. V gene TRBV27 combines with J gene TRBJ2-1; 10 bases map to TRBD2. The V segment lost 5 bases and the J segment 3 bases; nucleotides outside the gene matches: 7. Looked up from germline, CDR1 is MNHEY and CDR2 is SMNVEV (reference sequence). The length of the CDR3 is 16 residues.

This clone was counted between two and nine times. This chain links TRBV25-1 with TRBJ2-7, with TRBD1 identical over 8 bases. Trimming at V came to 7 bases and at J to 0 bases, leaving 2 bases not matched to a gene. Germline assignment: CDR1 MGHDK and CDR2 SYGVNS. CDR3 length equals 13 residues. The CDR3 spells CASTGTGSYEQYF. The CDR3 region has the DNA TGTGCCAGCACCGGGACAGGCTCCTACGAGCAGTACTTC.

The V gene is TRBV18, the J gene TRBJ2-7; the match to TRBD1 covers 8 bases. V gave up 1 base and J gave up 2 bases; unmatched junction bases: 7. Germline loops: CDR1 KGHSH, CDR2 LQKENI. The CDR3 extends over 16 amino acids. Here the CDR3 DNA reads TGTGCCAGCTCACCACGGCCGACAGGGGTACCCTACGAGCAGTACTTC. Encoded protein: CASSPRPTGVPYEQYF.

The chain links TRBV27 to TRBJ1-1, with D uncertain. The CDR3 runs 15 residues. Trimming cost V 1 base and J 1 base, with 10 bases left between them. In germline, CDR1 is MNHEY, CDR2 SMNVEV (reference sequence). The CDR3 coding sequence is TGTGCCAGCAGTTTATTGGCCGGAGGGAACACTGAAGCTTTCTTT. Translated: CASSLLAGGNTEAFF.

In nucleotides, the CDR3 is TGTGCCAGCAGTAGAACCGGGACAGATTCCTACGAGCAGTACTTC. Its protein is CASSRTGTDSYEQYF. The rearrangement links TRBV28 to TRBJ2-7, with TRBD1 identical over 7 bases. Germline CDR1 MDHEN, CDR2 SYDVKM. The CDR3 is 15 residues long. With V trimmed by 5 bases and J by 1 base, 8 bases remained unmatched.

The chain joins TRBV4-2 to TRBJ1-5; 7 bases line up with TRBD1. The germline gives CDR1 LGHNA, CDR2 YNFKEQ. Trimming cost V 1 base and J 0 bases; bases outside gene matches: 0. The CDR3 has 15 residues. In DNA, the CDR3 is TGTGCCAGCAGCCAAGGACAGGGTAGCAATCAGCCCCAGCATTTT. Amino acids: CASSQGQGSNQPQHF.

This clone was recorded only once. This chain uses TRBV19 with TRBJ1-1; TRBD1 aligns across 8 bases. The CDR3 has 13 residues. J lost 6 bases, V lost 4 bases, and 4 bases had no gene match. Germline assignment: CDR1 LNHDA and CDR2 SQIVND (reference sequence). CDR3 region: CASSNTGGPEAFF. CDR3 DNA sequence: TGTGCCAGTAGTAATACAGGGGGTCCTGAAGCTTTCTTT.

The V and J genes are TRBV19 and TRBJ1-2; no clear D. Germline values: CDR1 LNHDA, CDR2 SQIVND (reference sequence). The CDR3 consists of 15 residues. Trimming stripped 0 bases from V and 1 base from J, with 9 bases between. CDR3 coding DNA: TGTGCCAGTAGTATAGATTTCACTGGTAACTATGGCTACACCTTC. This translates into CASSIDFTGNYGYTF.

This clone was picked up a small number of times. The chain links TRBV27 to TRBJ1-2, with 7 bases that match TRBD1. Germline CDR1 MNHEY, CDR2 SMNVEV (reference sequence). V lost 0 bases, J lost 4 bases, and 5 bases stayed unmatched. This CDR3 has 15 amino acids. This CDR3 is CASSLSRTGAYGYTF. The CDR3 DNA is TGTGCCAGCAGTTTATCCCGCACAGGGGCCTATGGCTACACCTTC.

Note on this clone: The junction departs from the called germline gene at one end, perhaps through a read error. J is TRBJ1-1 and V is TRBV18, with D possibly TRBD1 on 5 matching bases. Per the germline V gene, CDR1 is KGHSH and CDR2 is LQKENI. The CDR3 has 14 amino acids. The CDR3 spells CASSRADMGSKLIF. For the CDR3, the DNA is TGTGCCAGCTCACGGGCGGACATGGGTAGTAAGTTGATCTTT.

This clone was seen more than once but under ten times. The V gene is TRBV25-1, the J gene TRBJ1-4, with D hard to call. The CDR3 runs to 11 residues. V lost 2 bases, J lost 15 bases, and 10 bases lay in between. CDR1 is MGHDK and CDR2 is SYGVNS in the germline V gene. The CDR3 nucleotides are TGTGCCAGCAGTGAACGCTCTACTATGTTTTTT. This encodes CASSERSTMFF.

This rearrangement joins TRBV3-1 (or the pseudogene TRBV3-2) to TRBJ2-1, with D possibly being TRBD2 (5 bases). Germline loops: CDR1 LGHDT, CDR2 YNNKEL (reference sequence). Trimming left V 0 bases short and J 2 bases short, with 11 bases between. The CDR3 is 16 amino acids. CDR3 residues: CASSQDRGLPYNEQFF. CDR3 bases: TGTGCCAGCAGCCAAGATCGGGGTCTCCCCTACAATGAGCAGTTCTTC.